This T cell receptor (beta chain) is from a study of blood T cells in healthy people across ages. Study-wide results and limits: Diversity of TCR beta correlated strongly with naive T cell percentage.

On this clonotype itself: The antigen is undetermined.

The CDR3 has 13 residues. Germline lookup yields CDR1 SQVTM and CDR2 ANQGSEA. Primed by a sample-barcoded 5' primer and a J-beta primer mix, a second PCR proceeded for roughly 6 to 12 cycles. TCRdb reanalysed the 5' RACE reads using MiXCR and keeps one entry per CDR3 protein. The sample includes over 750,000 distinct CDR3 sequences, 20% to 30% of them seen just once. In each sample, at least 7 million PBMCs were isolated. These data were also reused for a study on T cells of mothers and their children. From that second work: All donors were healthy and Caucasian; they were three mothers and their six children. No T cell clones of persistent microchimeric origin were detected.

This chain uses TRBV29-1 with TRBJ2-5, with D tentatively TRBD1 or TRBD2 (5 bases each). Gene TRBJ2-7 matches the end of the DNA better, so the J call may be wrong. The sequencing input was blood. The sequence was collected from a boy aged 10-17 years in good health. This chain's CDR3 is CSVWDALAYEQYF. For the CDR3, the DNA is TGCAGCGTTTGGGACGCATTGGCCTACGAGCAGTACTTC.